Shown below are 22 T cell receptor beta chains from a single sample sequenced in a study of vaccination effects on CD4 cells after COVID-19. Produced via immunoSEQ multiplex PCR; TCRdb's table is partial and in-frame only. The table has about 23,000 clones, about two thirds seen once. CD4+ T cells specific for antigen were expanded with viral peptide pools by the ViraFEST assay before sequencing. Investigators separated out CD4+ T cells once about eleven days of culture had passed. According to the study, vaccine recipients showed no prior SARS-CoV-2 infection and negative nucleocapsid antibodies. These receptors have no identified antigens. Sequenced material: CD4+ T cells from PBMCs cultured with HCoV-NL63 spike peptides, taken before COVID-19 vaccination. The source of these receptors is a human donor who received a COVID-19 vaccine.

This clone has a single count. The chain carries TRBV30 and TRBJ1-5; D perhaps matches TRBD1 (5 bases). This CDR3 has 14 amino acids. V lost 4 bases and J 4 bases, leaving 14 bases between the germline ends. The germline V gene encodes CDR1 GTSNPN and CDR2 SVGIG (reference sequence). CDR3 sequence (DNA): TGTGCCTGGACGGGGACGGGGGGGAATCAGCCCCAGCATTTT. It specifies CAWTGTGGNQPQHF.

The V gene is TRBV10-2, the J gene TRBJ2-7; 12 nucleotides match TRBD2. The CDR3 runs 16 residues. Germline V gene lookup returns CDR1 WSHSY and CDR2 SAAADI. J was trimmed by 3 bases and V by 4 bases; bases with no gene match: 7. The CDR3 sequence: CASSGRTSGDYYEQYF. The CDR3 region has the DNA TGCGCCAGCAGTGGCCGGACTAGCGGGGATTACTACGAGCAGTACTTC.

This clone has just one count. The gene calls are TRBV5-4 and TRBJ2-5; 7 nucleotides match TRBD2. Trimming took 0 bases from V and 3 from J; bases not matched to a gene: 5. Germline values: CDR1 SGHNT, CDR2 YYREEE (reference sequence). The CDR3 consists of 15 residues. This CDR3 is CASSLARTSKETQYF. In DNA form, the CDR3 reads TGTGCCAGCAGCTTGGCCAGGACTAGTAAAGAGACCCAGTACTTC.

The chain couples TRBV27 to TRBJ1-2; TRBD1 aligns across 7 bases. V was pared by 2 bases and J by 0 bases, with 15 bases of the junction left unmatched. Looked up from germline, CDR1 is MNHEY and CDR2 is SMNVEV (reference sequence). The CDR3 spans 19 residues. The CDR3 nucleotides read TGTGCCAGCAGTTTAGGGGGGCCCGGGACAGATGTAACTAACTATGGCTACACCTTC. Translation: CASSLGGPGTDVTNYGYTF.

This chain joins TRBV2 and TRBJ2-2; the D gene could be TRBD1 or TRBD2 (5 bases each). V lost 3 bases to trimming and J lost 5 bases, with 7 bases between them. The germline CDR1 and CDR2 sequences are SNHLY and FYNNEI. The CDR3 spans 13 residues. CDR3 residues: CASSEGVTGELFF. CDR3 DNA sequence: TGTGCCAGCAGTGAGGGGGTAACCGGGGAGCTGTTTTTT.

This rearrangement joins TRBV4-1 to TRBJ2-7; possible D gene TRBD2, 5 bases. Germline V gene lookup returns CDR1 MGHRA and CDR2 YSYEKL. Trimming left V 0 bases short and J 5 bases short, with 14 bases between. This CDR3 region has 15 residues. The DNA of the CDR3 is TGCGCCAGCAGCCAAGAACCCCTAGCAACCCACGAGCAGTACTTC. Protein: CASSQEPLATHEQYF.

This clone has more than one count but fewer than ten. The same CDR3 can be traced to other DNA sequences in this sample. The V gene is TRBV11-2, the J gene TRBJ2-5; D uncertain. Trimming removed 0 bases from V and 4 bases from J, with 3 bases in between. Germline V gene lookup returns CDR1 SGHAT and CDR2 FQNNGV. There are 12 residues in the CDR3. CDR3 in amino acids: CASSLDRETQYF. CDR3 in DNA: TGTGCCAGCAGCTTAGACAGAGAGACCCAGTACTTC. The variable domain in full, with the rest retrieved from reference TRBV11-2 and TRBJ2-5, is EAGVAQSPRYKIIEKRQSVAFWCNPISGHATLYWYQQILGQGPKLLIQFQNNGVVDDSQLPKDRFSAERLKGVDSTLKIQPAKLEDSAVYLCASSLDRETQYFGPGTRLLVL.

This clone came up a few times. The rearrangement uses TRBV25-1 and TRBJ2-7; possible D gene TRBD1, 5 bases. Between the trimmed V and J ends, which lost 6 bases and 0 bases, there was a span of 9 bases. Germline CDR1 is MGHDK and CDR2 is SYGVNS. The CDR3 runs 13 residues. The CDR3 loop is CASRPTGSYEQYF. DNA of the CDR3: TGTGCCAGCAGGCCCACAGGCTCCTACGAGCAGTACTTC.

This clone was seen a single time. The chain joins TRBV7-2 to TRBJ2-2; D unclear. The CDR3 extends over 14 amino acids. Germline-derived CDR1 and CDR2 are SGHTA and FQGNSA. V was clipped by 3 bases and J by 1 base, with 6 bases between them. CDR3 amino acids: CASSLAVNTGELFF. CDR3 in DNA: TGTGCCAGCAGCTTGGCGGTGAACACCGGGGAGCTGTTTTTT.

This clone is labeled as medium-sized. The J gene is TRBJ1-2, the V gene TRBV30, with 7 bases identical to TRBD1. Unmatched junction bases numbered 7, after V lost 4 bases and J lost 8 bases. The CDR3 is 12 residues long. The V gene's germline CDR1 is GTSNPN and CDR2 SVGIG (reference sequence). CDR3 loop: CAWKLTGSGYTF. For the CDR3, the DNA is TGTGCCTGGAAACTGACAGGGAGCGGCTACACCTTC.

V gene TRBV5-1 combines with J gene TRBJ1-5; no reliable D call. The CDR3 has 13 residues. The V end lost 0 bases, the J end lost 7 bases, and 8 bases lay between the germline ends. Germline CDR1 SGHRS, CDR2 YFSETQ. The CDR3 reads CASSLAGQQPQHF. The DNA of the CDR3 is TGCGCCAGCAGCTTGGCCGGTCAGCAGCCCCAGCATTTT.

This clone was observed once. V is TRBV2 and J is TRBJ1-1; unclear D gene. Per the germline V gene, CDR1 is SNHLY and CDR2 is FYNNEI. With 4 bases removed from V and 2 bases from J, the gap between germline ends came to 8 bases. The CDR3 loop spans 13 amino acids. In DNA form, the CDR3 reads TGTGCCAGCAGTGGCGGCGGCAACACTGAAGCTTTCTTT. This translates into CASSGGGNTEAFF.

This chain links TRBV11-1 with TRBJ2-7; D gene unclear. This CDR3 is built from 13 residues. CDR1 SGHAT and CDR2 FQDESV come from the germline V gene (reference sequence). V shed 1 base and J shed 2 bases, with 6 bases lying between them. The CDR3 DNA follows: TGTGCCAGCAGCTTAGTTTCGGCCTACGAGCAGTACTTC. This translates into CASSLVSAYEQYF.

The chain is built from TRBV29-1 and TRBJ1-1, with TRBD1 matching 8 bases. This CDR3 contains 14 residues. Germline V lookup: CDR1 SQVTM, CDR2 ANQGSEA. V lost 4 bases to trimming and J lost 0 bases; unmatched junction nucleotides: 4. CDR3 amino acids: CSVARQGMNTEAFF. CDR3 DNA sequence: TGCAGCGTTGCCCGACAGGGGATGAACACTGAAGCTTTCTTT.

The V and J genes are TRBV12-2 and TRBJ1-2. TRBV12-2 is annotated as a pseudogene. This CDR3 has 16 amino acids. The CDR3 bases are TGTGCAAGTCACGTAGATACGGGGTGCCGAGACTATGGCTACACCTTC. It encodes CASHVDTGCRDYGYTF.

A single count supports this clone. Compared with germline, one end of the junction differs, possibly owing to a read error. The chain joins TRBV10-3 to TRBJ2-1; D is uncertain. The CDR3 loop spans 12 amino acids. Germline V gene sequence: CDR1 ENHRY, CDR2 SYGVKD. The CDR3 protein is CAISEVLPSMIF. Here the CDR3 DNA reads TGTGCCATCAGTGAGGTACTACCCAGTATGATCTTC.

In this sample, this clone turned up a few times. The CDR3 nucleotides are TGTGCCAGCTCACCAGTGGACTCGAACACTGAAGCTTTCTTT. Amino acid sequence: CASSPVDSNTEAFF. The chain links TRBV18 to TRBJ1-1; D unclear. V was pared by 2 bases and J by 1 base, with 8 bases between. The CDR3 totals 14 residues. Germline V gene sequence: CDR1 KGHSH, CDR2 LQKENI.

This chain connects TRBV9 to TRBJ2-7; D uncertain. This CDR3 spans 16 amino acids. From germline, CDR1 is SGDLS and CDR2 YYNGEE. Trimming cost V 0 bases and J 2 bases, with 15 bases left between them. CDR3 in DNA: TGTGCCAGCAGCGTAGCATCAAGGTGGTCTCCCTACGAGCAGTACTTC. Translating it yields CASSVASRWSPYEQYF.

The CDR3 loop reads CASSLHSGGVQETQYF. The CDR3 DNA follows: TGCGCCAGCAGCTTGCATAGCGGGGGGGTTCAAGAGACCCAGTACTTC. The V gene is TRBV5-1, the J gene TRBJ2-5; 11 bases map to TRBD2. CDR3 length: 16 amino acids. Unmatched junction bases numbered 4, after V lost 1 base and J lost 2 bases. Germline assignment: CDR1 SGHRS and CDR2 YFSETQ.

This clone was counted a few times. The CDR3 spells CASSVKGGAGNQPQHF. CDR3 sequence (DNA): TGTGCCAGCAGCGTCAAAGGGGGGGCCGGCAATCAGCCCCAGCATTTT. The rearrangement uses TRBV7-8 and TRBJ1-5; perhaps TRBD1 as D (6 bases). V shed 5 bases and J shed 2 bases, with 16 bases lying between them. CDR3 size: 16 residues. The germline V gene encodes CDR1 SGHVS and CDR2 FQNEAQ.

This chain links TRBV18 with TRBJ2-6; no clear D gene. CDR3 length: 15 residues. Germline-derived CDR1 and CDR2 are KGHSH and LQKENI. V lost 2 bases, J lost 0 bases, and 5 bases lay in between. CDR3 nucleotide sequence: TGTGCCAGCTCACCAACAAACTCTGGGGCCAACGTCCTGACTTTC. It codes for CASSPTNSGANVLTF.

The V and J genes are TRBV19 and TRBJ1-6; 7 bases line up with TRBD1. CDR1 and CDR2 from the germline V gene are LNHDA and SQIVND (reference sequence). Losses at the gene ends were 9 bases for V and 7 bases for J; bases not matched to a gene: 12. CDR3 length: 15 residues. DNA of the CDR3: TGTGCCAGCTCTCCGACAGGGTTGAGAAATTCACCCCTCCACTTT. It yields the protein CASSPTGLRNSPLHF.